This T cell receptor (beta chain) was observed in a study of blood T cell repertoires in COVID-19. This clone was counted many times. Method: immunoSEQ multiplex PCR; TCRdb's copy keeps in-frame clones and lacks some. Here the sample spans 150,000 to 200,000 clones, 82% being singletons. The receptor comes from an older woman with acute or convalescent COVID-19. The sequenced material came from peripheral blood.

This CDR3 reads CASSLEMGRGTEAFF. The CDR3 DNA follows: TGTGCCAGCAGCTTAGAAATGGGAAGGGGCACTGAAGCTTTCTTT. This rearrangement joins TRBV11-2 to TRBJ1-1; a possible D gene is TRBD1 (5 bases). Germline V CDR1 and CDR2: SGHAT, FQNNGV. CDR3 size: 15 residues. Trimming removed 0 bases from V and 4 bases from J, with 12 bases in between.